This record concerns one T cell receptor (beta chain) sequence. Antigen unknown. The CDR3 has 16 amino acids. From germline, CDR1 is LNHDA and CDR2 SQIVND (reference sequence). V lost 5 bases, J lost 1 base, and 18 bases lay in between. TCRdb keeps only in-frame clones here, not all; method: immunoSEQ multiplex PCR. The repertoire holds some 42,000 clones, with approximately 72% as singletons. The sample is drawn from a study of a mutant IDH1 vaccine in newly diagnosed glioma. Time point: week 23, last vaccination. Vaccinated patients received 300 ug of mutant IDH1 20-mer peptide per dose, with topical imiquimod.

Sequences were derived from PBMCs, sampled from a glioma patient whose treatment included an IDH1 peptide vaccine. The TCR sequence derives from a man over 45 with glioma. The V gene is TRBV19, the J gene TRBJ2-7, with TRBD1 as a possible D gene (5 bases). Here the CDR3 reads CASSPIVAGLSYEQYF. CDR3 sequence (DNA): TGTGCCAGTAGTCCCATCGTAGCAGGGCTTTCCTACGAGCAGTACTTC.